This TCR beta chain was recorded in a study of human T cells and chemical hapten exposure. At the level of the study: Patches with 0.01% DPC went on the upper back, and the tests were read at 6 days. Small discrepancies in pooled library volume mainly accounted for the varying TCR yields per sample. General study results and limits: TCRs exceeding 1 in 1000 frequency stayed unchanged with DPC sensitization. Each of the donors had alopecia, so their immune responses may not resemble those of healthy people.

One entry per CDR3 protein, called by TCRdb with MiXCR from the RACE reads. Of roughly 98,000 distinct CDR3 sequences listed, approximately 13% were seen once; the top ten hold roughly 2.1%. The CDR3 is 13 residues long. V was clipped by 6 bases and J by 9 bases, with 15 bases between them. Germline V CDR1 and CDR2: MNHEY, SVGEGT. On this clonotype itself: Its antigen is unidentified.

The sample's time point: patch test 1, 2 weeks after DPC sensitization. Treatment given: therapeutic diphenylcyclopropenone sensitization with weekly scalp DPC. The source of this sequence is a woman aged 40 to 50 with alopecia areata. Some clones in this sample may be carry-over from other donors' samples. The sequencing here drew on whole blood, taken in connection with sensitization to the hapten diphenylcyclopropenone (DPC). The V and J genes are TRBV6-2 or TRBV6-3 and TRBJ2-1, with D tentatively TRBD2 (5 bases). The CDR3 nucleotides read TGTGCCAGCAGCCAAACCCTAGCTGTTGAGCAGTTCTTC. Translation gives CASSQTLAVEQFF.